These 9 T cell receptor beta chains came from one sample sequenced in a study of CXCR3-negative and CXCR3-positive naive CD8 T cells. Via 5' RACE with UMI labels, TRB cDNA libraries were prepared. TCRdb re-analyzed the 5' RACE reads; it lists each CDR3 protein once, without DNA. The record lists some 130,000 distinct CDR3 sequences, of which the ten most abundant hold just under 0.5%. Source material: naive CXCR3- CD8+ T cells from blood. Subset: CD45RO-CCR7+CD27+CD95- naive CD8+ T cells lacking CXCR3 (TNR3-). These TCRs come from a human donor in good health. Some clones in this sample may be carry-over from other donors' samples.

This chain links TRBV20-1 with TRBJ2-7. The CDR3 covers 13 residues. Per the germline V gene, CDR1 is DFQATT and CDR2 is SNEGSKA (reference sequence). The CDR3 reads CSARETGSYEQYF.

The gene calls are TRBV9 and TRBJ2-1; TCRdb names TRBD2, which stays unverified in the absence of DNA. The CDR3 has 15 amino acids. Germline V gene sequence: CDR1 SGDLS, CDR2 YYNGEE. The CDR3 sequence is CASSATSGGWYEQFF. Together with reference TRBV9 and TRBJ2-1, the CDR3 gives the full variable domain: DSGVTQTPKHLITATGQRVTLRCSPRSGDLSVYWYQQSLDQGLQFLIQYYNGEERAKGNILERFSAQQFPDLHSELNLSSLELGDSALYFCASSATSGGWYEQFFGPGTRLTVL.

The chain is built from TRBV29-1 and TRBJ1-1; the TRBD1 assignment by TCRdb is unverifiable without DNA. This CDR3 is built from 14 residues. Germline V lookup: CDR1 SQVTM, CDR2 ANQGSEA. CDR3 sequence: CSVIAGTGDTEAFF.

V is TRBV21-1 and J is TRBJ2-1; TCRdb's D call of TRBD2 is untestable without DNA. TRBV21-1 is given as a pseudogene. There are 18 residues in the CDR3. The CDR3 sequence: CASSKPSDQRPYHNEQFF.

This sequence joins TRBV29-1 and TRBJ2-7. The germline V gene encodes CDR1 SQVTM and CDR2 ANQGSEA. The CDR3 is made up of 16 amino acids. CDR3 sequence reads: CSVEGVRSKGPYEQYF.

The chain recombines TRBV6-6 with TRBJ2-1; TCRdb picks TRBD1, but there is no DNA to check that call. CDR3 length: 18 residues. Germline CDR1 reads MNHNY; CDR2 reads SVGAGI (reference sequence). CDR3 sequence: CASSHGTFLAPEGNEQFF.

J is TRBJ1-2 and V is TRBV4-3; without DNA, the TCRdb call of TRBD1 cannot be checked. Germline CDR1 is LGHNA and CDR2 is YSLEER. CDR3 length: 14 amino acids. This chain's CDR3 is CASSQDGAGSGYTF.

This chain uses TRBV7-2 with TRBJ2-1. This CDR3 comprises 15 residues. Germline V gives CDR1 SGHTA, CDR2 FQGNSA. CDR3 protein: CASSYGQELTDEQFF.

This chain uses TRBV5-1 with TRBJ1-1; the TCRdb D gene call, TRBD1, has no DNA to confirm it. CDR1 SGHRS and CDR2 YFSETQ come from the germline V gene. The CDR3 is made up of 14 amino acids. CDR3: CASSLVQGNTEAFF.